Presented here are 23 T cell receptor beta chains from one specimen sequenced in a study of regulatory T cells in long-lasting Graves disease. Library construction for TCR beta used iRepertoire HTBI primers and Arm-PCR of CDR3 regions. TCRdb recomputed calls from the multiplex PCR reads with MiXCR, one row per CDR3 protein. The sample records about 440,000 distinct CDR3 sequences, about 15% being singletons. Time point noted: newly diagnosed GD, antithyroid drugs for less than 3 months. PBMCs were the source of the RNA used for TCR sequencing. A further study also used this sample, focusing on T cells in Graves' hyperthyroidism and ophthalmopathy.

This specimen consisted of peripheral blood mononuclear cells (PBMCs), obtained at new diagnosis, from a patient treated with antithyroid drugs. The receptors here all came from a woman younger than 45 with Graves disease.

The sample holds many counts of this clonotype. The rearrangement joins TRBV2 to TRBJ2-1, with D unresolved. V lost 8 bases and J 5 bases, leaving 16 bases between the germline ends. Germline V gives CDR1 SNHLY, CDR2 FYNNEI. The CDR3 sequence is 14 residues long. This CDR3 reads CASQPGRGNNEQFF. The CDR3 nucleotides are TGTGCCAGCCAGCCAGGCCGCGGAAACAATGAGCAGTTCTTC.

For this clonotype: A much larger clonotype is one base distant, so this may be a read error. Because it lacks the conserved phenylalanine or tryptophan at the end, this CDR3 is likely a read error. The chain combines TRBV7-2 with TRBJ2-1; no firm D call. Near its end, the DNA agrees better with TRBJ2-5, so the J call may be wrong. CDR3 size: 12 residues. Germline V gene data show CDR1 as SGHTA and CDR2 as FQGNSA. DNA for the CDR3: TGTGCCAGCAGCAAGAACGCCGAGACCCAGTACCTC. This encodes CASSKNAETQYL.

The sample holds a few counts of this clonotype. The rearrangement joins TRBV19 to TRBJ1-1, with D possibly being TRBD1 (5 bases). CDR1 is LNHDA and CDR2 is SQIVND in the germline V gene (reference sequence). V gave up 1 base and J gave up 6 bases, with 15 bases separating them. The CDR3 totals 15 residues. CDR3 amino acids: CASSIGRAASAEAFF. In DNA, the CDR3 is TGTGCCAGTAGTATAGGCAGGGCGGCCTCGGCTGAAGCTTTCTTT.

This clonotype has ten or more counts. The J gene is TRBJ2-3, the V gene TRBV24-1; a possible D gene is TRBD1 (5 bases). V lost 4 bases and J 2 bases, leaving 9 bases between the germline ends. Germline CDR1 KGHDR, CDR2 SFDVKD. This CDR3 contains 14 residues. CDR3: CATSDHRTTDTQYF. CDR3 nucleotide sequence: TGTGCCACCAGTGACCACAGGACCACAGATACGCAGTATTTT.

This clonotype has at least ten counts. This chain uses TRBV11-2 with TRBJ2-3, with TRBD1 identical over 7 bases. CDR3 size: 15 residues. CDR1 and CDR2 from the germline V gene are SGHAT and FQNNGV. The V gene end was trimmed by 4 bases and the J gene end by 4 bases; junction bases not matched to a gene: 8. The CDR3 DNA is TGTGCCAGCAGCTGGGGGCGACAGGGCTCAGATACGCAGTATTTT. It specifies CASSWGRQGSDTQYF.

This clonotype was counted only a few times. The chain has TRBV27 and TRBJ2-2; D remains ambiguous. This CDR3 is 14 amino acids long. Trimming pared 6 bases from V and 6 bases from J, leaving 14 bases between. Germline values: CDR1 MNHEY, CDR2 SMNVEV (reference sequence). CDR3 region: CASSLSESAGELFF. As DNA, the CDR3 is TGTGCCAGCAGCCTCTCTGAGTCGGCCGGGGAGCTGTTTTTT.

This clonotype showed up many times. The chain couples TRBV5-5 to TRBJ1-5, with D perhaps matching TRBD1 (5 bases). The CDR3 contains 15 residues. The V gene lost 3 bases and the J gene lost 7 bases, with 17 bases spanning the gap. Germline values: CDR1 SGHKS, CDR2 YYEKEE (reference sequence). CDR3 nucleotides: TGTGCCAGCAGCTCGGACGTCCGTTGGGGCCAGCCCCAGCATTTT. It specifies CASSSDVRWGQPQHF.

This clonotype was detected ten times or more. The genes are TRBV7-2 and TRBJ2-7; unclear D gene. The CDR3 covers 15 residues. V was pared by 3 bases and J by 1 base, with 13 bases between. Germline values: CDR1 SGHTA, CDR2 FQGNSA. CDR3 coding DNA: TGTGCCAGCAGCTTGAGCAAAACTAAATCCTACGAGCAGTACTTC. It codes for CASSLSKTKSYEQYF.

This chain uses TRBV2 with TRBJ2-7, with 8 bases identical to TRBD2. J was trimmed by 3 bases and V by 5 bases; bases with no gene match: 6. The germline V gene encodes CDR1 SNHLY and CDR2 FYNNEI. This CDR3 has 14 amino acids. The CDR3 DNA is TGTGCCAGCAGTACAACCGGGACTAGCTACGAGCAGTACTTC. It translates to CASSTTGTSYEQYF. Based on the CDR3 plus reference TRBV2 and TRBJ2-7, the full variable domain is EPEVTQTPSHQVTQMGQEVILRCVPISNHLYFYWYRQILGQKVEFLVSFYNNEISEKSEIFDDQFSVERPDGSNFTLKIRSTKLEDSAMYFCASSTTGTSYEQYFGPGTRLTVT.

The chain recombines TRBV9 with TRBJ2-2, with 10 bases identical to TRBD1. Germline V CDR1 and CDR2: SGDLS, YYNGEE. V gave up 4 bases and J gave up 2 bases; unmatched junction bases: 5. CDR3 length equals 16 residues. The CDR3 is CASSRDRGLNTGELFF. The CDR3 region has the DNA TGTGCCAGCAGCCGTGACAGGGGGCTCAACACCGGGGAGCTGTTTTTT.

The chain employs TRBV4-1 and TRBJ1-5, with D uncertain. This CDR3 comprises 15 residues. V was clipped by 2 bases and J by 5 bases, with 13 bases between them. Germline values: CDR1 MGHRA, CDR2 YSYEKL. The CDR3 here is CASSQQQSVDQPQHF. The CDR3 DNA sequence: TGCGCCAGCAGCCAACAACAATCGGTAGATCAGCCCCAGCATTTT.

Details on this clonotype: A single base separates this from a much larger clone, so it may be a read error. CDR3 in DNA: TGTGCCTGGAGTGGGATCCGTTCTAGCTCCGAGCAGTGCTTC. Translation gives CAWSGIRSSSEQCF. The chain recombines TRBV30 with TRBJ2-7; D is perhaps TRBD2 (5 bases). CDR1 is GTSNPN and CDR2 is SVGIG in the germline V gene (reference sequence). This CDR3 spans 14 amino acids.

This clonotype was counted between two and nine times. The J gene is TRBJ1-5, the V gene TRBV18, with a tentative D call TRBD1 (5 bases). In germline, CDR1 is KGHSH, CDR2 LQKENI. This CDR3 is built from 18 residues. The ends were cut back, 3 bases at V and 0 bases at J, with 18 bases in the middle. The chain's CDR3 is CASSPTRKGVDSNQPQHF. CDR3 bases: TGTGCCAGCTCACCGACTCGCAAAGGGGTAGATAGCAATCAGCCCCAGCATTTT.

This clonotype was seen more than once but under ten times. The chain carries TRBV20-1 and TRBJ2-5; D tentatively reads TRBD1 or TRBD2 (5 bases each). Deletions cut 8 bases from V and 2 bases from J, with 15 bases between. CDR3 length equals 13 residues. Germline V gives CDR1 DFQATT, CDR2 SNEGSKA (reference sequence). CDR3 in amino acids: CSFPGASQETQYF. DNA for the CDR3: TGCAGTTTTCCCGGGGCAAGTCAAGAGACCCAGTACTTC.

This clonotype was found a few times. The chain recombines TRBV18 with TRBJ2-5; the match to TRBD2 covers 7 bases. The CDR3 runs to 17 residues. CDR1 is KGHSH, CDR2 LQKENI, per germline. V lost 0 bases and J lost 0; bases outside the gene matches: 7. This chain's CDR3 is CASSPPVGGTDQETQYF. DNA for the CDR3: TGTGCCAGCTCACCACCCGTCGGGGGGACCGACCAAGAGACCCAGTACTTC.

This clonotype was found many times. This chain joins TRBV6-4 and TRBJ2-3; 10 bases are a match to TRBD2. Looked up from germline, CDR1 is MRHNA and CDR2 is SNTAGT. There are 16 residues in the CDR3. Germline trimming cut 5 bases from V and 2 bases from J; bases unmatched to any gene: 7. CDR3 in amino acids: CASSLQAGGDTDTQYF. The CDR3 DNA follows: TGTGCCAGCAGTCTCCAAGCGGGAGGGGACACAGATACGCAGTATTTT.

The chain uses TRBV5-6 and TRBJ1-3, with TRBD1 matching 10 bases. The CDR3 length is 16 residues. CDR1 is SGHDT and CDR2 is YYEEEE in the germline V gene. J lost 2 bases, V lost 3 bases, and 5 bases had no gene match. The CDR3 reads CASSSPGQGAGNTIYF. Here the CDR3 DNA reads TGTGCCAGCAGCTCACCCGGACAGGGGGCTGGAAACACCATATATTTT.

This clonotype was observed many times. The rearrangement links TRBV29-1 to TRBJ2-5; D not certain. Trimming took off 2 bases at V and 1 base at J, with 8 bases between the two ends. The V gene's germline CDR1 is SQVTM and CDR2 ANQGSEA. The CDR3 totals 13 residues. CDR3 DNA: TGCAGCGTTGAACTTGGCAGCCAAGAGACCCAGTACTTC. Residues: CSVELGSQETQYF.

This clonotype was recorded at least ten times. The CDR3 nucleotides read TGCAGTGCTAGGGACGGGCCAAACTACGAGCAGTACTTC. Encoded protein: CSARDGPNYEQYF. The chain carries TRBV20-1 and TRBJ2-7; unclear D gene. The V gene's germline CDR1 is DFQATT and CDR2 SNEGSKA (reference sequence). This CDR3 is built from 13 residues. The V end was cut by 3 bases, the J end by 3 bases, with 12 bases between.

This clonotype has at least ten counts. The chain recombines TRBV2 with TRBJ1-2; perhaps TRBD1 as D (5 bases). Germline assignment: CDR1 SNHLY and CDR2 FYNNEI. The germline V and J ends were trimmed by 1 base and 4 bases, with 16 bases remaining between them. The CDR3 contains 16 residues. The DNA of the CDR3 is TGTGCCAGCAGTGAAGGACAGTATACTCTTAGCTATGGCTACACCTTC. Translating it yields CASSEGQYTLSYGYTF.

This clonotype was picked up one time. The CDR3 DNA follows: TGTGCCAGCAGCTTCCTACCACGGCTGGGCGGGCTACAGAGCTCCTACGAGCAGTACTTC. Protein: CASSFLPRLGGLQSSYEQYF. The chain has TRBV7-9 and TRBJ2-7; possible D gene TRBD2, 5 bases. This CDR3 comprises 20 residues. CDR1 is SEHNR, CDR2 FQNEAQ, per germline (reference sequence). Trimming pared 3 bases from V and 0 bases from J, leaving 27 bases between.

The rearrangement links TRBV9 to TRBJ2-4; D not certain. Trimming took 7 bases from V and 0 from J, leaving 11 bases between them. Germline V lookup: CDR1 SGDLS, CDR2 YYNGEE. The CDR3 loop spans 14 amino acids. In DNA, the CDR3 is TGTGCCAGCGGAGCCGACCTAGCCAAAAACATTCAGTACTTC. This sequence encodes CASGADLAKNIQYF.

As concerns this clonotype: The missing conserved phenylalanine or tryptophan at the end of this CDR3 makes a read error likely. This chain connects TRBV7-9 to TRBJ2-1, with unresolved D. This CDR3 comprises 12 residues. Germline loops: CDR1 SEHNR, CDR2 FQNEAQ (reference sequence). The ends were cut back, 5 bases at V and 7 bases at J, with 9 bases in the middle. The CDR3 DNA reads as TGTGCCAGCAGCAAAGTAGGGAATGAGCAGTTCCTC. It yields the protein CASSKVGNEQFL.